These 25 T cell receptor beta chains were sequenced from one sample in a study of T cell changes during pregnancy in multiple sclerosis (dated by TCRdb to the late 2010s). The library came from the immunoSEQ multiplex PCR assay. TCRdb limited this immuneACCESS table to in-frame rearrangements with V and J called. A share of clones is missing; checked studies link under half to unresolved V genes, and the rest is unexplained. This sample has around 60,000 clones in its table, and around 93% of those were observed once. The ten top clones hold 2.5% to 3% of the sample. The sequences come from peripheral blood, collected in the second trimester of pregnancy. These receptors originate from a female donor in good health, enrolled as a control in a pregnancy study.

V and J are TRBV28 and TRBJ1-2; D gene ambiguous. Germline assignment: CDR1 MDHEN and CDR2 SYDVKM. Between the trimmed V and J ends, which lost 2 bases and 7 bases, there was a span of 14 bases. This CDR3 region has 14 residues. The CDR3 is CASSLPPGSFGYTF. CDR3 coding DNA: TGTGCCAGCAGTTTACCCCCCGGGTCCTTTGGCTACACCTTC.

The rearrangement joins TRBV28 to TRBJ1-2; TRBD1 matches at 7 bases. V shed 2 bases and J 8 bases; nucleotides not matched to a gene: 8. The CDR3 runs 14 residues. Germline V gene data show CDR1 as MDHEN and CDR2 as SYDVKM. CDR3 coding DNA: TGTGCCAGCAGTTTAGCCGACAGGGAGAGAGGCTACACCTTC. Translation: CASSLADRERGYTF.

The V and J genes are TRBV5-1 and TRBJ1-5; D possibly corresponds to TRBD1 (6 bases). The V end was cut by 4 bases, the J end by 10 bases, with 18 bases between. There are 14 residues in the CDR3. Germline lookup yields CDR1 SGHRS and CDR2 YFSETQ. In DNA, the CDR3 is TGCGCCAGCAGCCCACTGGGGGCCGAATCTCCCCAGCATTTT. Translating it yields CASSPLGAESPQHF.

The chain uses TRBV4-2 and TRBJ1-4; perhaps TRBD1 as D (5 bases). V was cut by 0 bases and J by 0 bases, with 5 bases left in between. The CDR3 length is 15 residues. The germline V gene has CDR1 LGHNA and CDR2 YNFKEQ. This CDR3 is CASSQEGATNEKLFF. In nucleotides, the CDR3 is TGTGCCAGCAGCCAAGAAGGGGCAACTAATGAAAAACTGTTTTTT.

The chain joins TRBV10-1 to TRBJ2-3; no clear D gene. The CDR3 runs to 15 residues. V lost 6 bases, J lost 0 bases, and 13 bases lay in between. The germline V gene has CDR1 WNHNN and CDR2 SYGVQD (reference sequence). The DNA for the CDR3 is TGCGCCAGCAGACGTGGCGGTACTAGCACAGATACGCAGTATTTT. Its translation is CASRRGGTSTDTQYF.

This clone is a singleton in its sample. This rearrangement joins TRBV7-3 to TRBJ2-1; 7 bases align to TRBD2. Germline V CDR1 and CDR2: SGHTA, FQGTGA. The CDR3 length is 19 residues. Unmatched junction bases numbered 13, after V lost 1 base and J lost 1 base. CDR3 loop: CASSLNLNGRFTSYNEQFF. The CDR3, as DNA: TGTGCCAGCAGCTTAAATCTTAACGGGAGGTTCACATCCTACAATGAGCAGTTCTTC.

This clone was detected only once. Here the CDR3 reads CASSLEGPVGTEAFF. DNA of the CDR3: TGTGCCAGCAGCTTAGAGGGGCCGGTGGGCACTGAAGCTTTCTTT. The rearrangement joins TRBV7-8 to TRBJ1-1, with D possibly matching TRBD1 (5 bases). The V and J ends lost 1 base and 4 bases respectively, with 13 bases between them. Per the germline V gene, CDR1 is SGHVS and CDR2 is FQNEAQ. This CDR3 is 15 amino acids long.

The chain couples TRBV10-3 to TRBJ2-2; TRBD1 matches at 7 bases. Germline V lookup: CDR1 ENHRY, CDR2 SYGVKD. The V segment lost 4 bases and the J segment 0 bases; nucleotides outside the gene matches: 8. CDR3 length: 17 residues. CDR3 residues: CAISGVQGLSNTGELFF. The CDR3 nucleotides read TGTGCCATCAGTGGGGTACAGGGGCTGTCGAACACCGGGGAGCTGTTTTTT.

The V and J genes are TRBV5-1 and TRBJ2-5, with 10 nucleotides matching TRBD1. The CDR3 consists of 15 residues. CDR1 is SGHRS and CDR2 is YFSETQ in the germline V gene. Unmatched junction bases numbered 7, after V lost 6 bases and J lost 2 bases. CDR3 DNA sequence: TGCGCCAGCACGCTCGGGGGACAGGGGCAAGAGACCCAGTACTTC. It yields the protein CASTLGGQGQETQYF.

V is TRBV29-1 and J is TRBJ2-1; 11 nucleotides align to TRBD2. Trimming cost V 7 bases and J 6 bases; bases outside gene matches: 8. The CDR3 length is 14 residues. Looked up from germline, CDR1 is SQVTM and CDR2 is ANQGSEA. The CDR3 sequence is CSDRGLAAPNEQFF. CDR3 bases: TGCAGCGACCGGGGACTAGCGGCACCCAATGAGCAGTTCTTC.

Here the CDR3 DNA reads TGTGCCAGCAGCCAATGGGGTGCGGGGGTCGAGCAGTACTTC. It yields the protein CASSQWGAGVEQYF. This chain uses TRBV14 with TRBJ2-7; 7 nucleotides line up with TRBD2. After removal of 2 bases from V and 6 bases from J, the junction contained 7 bases not matched to a gene. Germline V gives CDR1 SGHDN, CDR2 FVKESK. The CDR3 length is 14 residues.

The genes are TRBV7-3 and TRBJ2-7, with a possible D match to TRBD2 (6 bases). V was trimmed by 0 bases and J by 5 bases, leaving 11 bases between them. The CDR3 is made up of 14 amino acids. CDR1 is SGHTA, CDR2 FQGTGA, per germline. The CDR3 sequence is CASSLTPGSNEQYF. CDR3 nucleotides: TGTGCCAGCAGCTTAACGCCCGGGAGCAACGAGCAGTACTTC.

The genes are TRBV27 and TRBJ1-2; no reliable D call. V lost 0 bases to trimming and J lost 7 bases, with 9 bases between them. The germline gives CDR1 MNHEY, CDR2 SMNVEV (reference sequence). The CDR3 is 13 amino acids. For the CDR3, the DNA is TGTGCCAGCAGTTTATCGGAGGGTAGTGGCTACACCTTC. It translates to CASSLSEGSGYTF.

V and J are TRBV10-3 and TRBJ1-1; a weak D match, TRBD1 (6 bases). Per the germline V gene, CDR1 is ENHRY and CDR2 is SYGVKD. Trimming shortened V by 4 bases and J by 8 bases, and 14 bases separated the two germline ends. The CDR3 covers 13 residues. The DNA of the CDR3 is TGTGCCATCAGTGGACGGGACAATTCGGAAGCTTTCTTT. Encoded protein: CAISGRDNSEAFF.

The rearrangement uses TRBV27 and TRBJ2-6; 8 bases map to TRBD2. V was clipped by 2 bases and J by 0 bases; unmatched bases: 3. CDR1 is MNHEY and CDR2 is SMNVEV in the germline V gene (reference sequence). The CDR3 is 17 residues long. DNA for the CDR3: TGTGCCAGCAGTTTAGGGCTAGCGGGCTCTGGGGCCAACGTCCTGACTTTC. It codes for CASSLGLAGSGANVLTF.

This clone was observed once. The chain has TRBV19 and TRBJ2-5; TRBD1 agrees at 7 bases. Trimming at V came to 4 bases and at J to 5 bases, leaving 13 bases not matched to a gene. Germline V lookup: CDR1 LNHDA, CDR2 SQIVND (reference sequence). CDR3 length: 16 residues. The CDR3: CASSTPVATGVETQYF. DNA of the CDR3: TGTGCCAGTAGTACCCCCGTGGCCACAGGGGTCGAGACCCAGTACTTC. The whole variable domain, filled in from reference TRBV19 and TRBJ2-5, reads DGGITQSPKYLFRKEGQNVTLSCEQNLNHDAMYWYRQDPGQGLRLIYYSQIVNDFQKGDIAEGYSVSREKKESFPLTVTSAQKNPTAFYLCASSTPVATGVETQYFGPGTRLLVL.

V gene TRBV15 combines with J gene TRBJ2-7; TRBD2 might be the D (6 bases). Trimming took 0 bases from V and 6 from J, leaving 15 bases between them. Germline V gene lookup returns CDR1 LNHNV and CDR2 YYDKDF (reference sequence). The CDR3 is 15 amino acids. The CDR3 here is CATSRDRRGEGEQYF. CDR3 in DNA: TGTGCCACCAGCAGAGACCGGCGGGGAGAAGGCGAGCAGTACTTC.

The chain employs TRBV7-2 and TRBJ2-5; 11 bases map to TRBD2. Germline V gives CDR1 SGHTA, CDR2 FQGNSA. This CDR3 comprises 16 residues. The junction had 10 bases not matched to a gene; V was cut back by 5 bases and J by 5 bases. CDR3 sequence (DNA): TGTGCCAGCAGCCCTCTCGGGACTAGCGGAGGGGAGACCCAGTACTTC. Amino acid sequence: CASSPLGTSGGETQYF. The full variable domain, in which reference TRBV7-2 and TRBJ2-5 provide the parts outside the CDR3, is GAGVSQSPSNKVTEKGKDVELRCDPISGHTALYWYRQSLGQGLEFLIYFQGNSAPDKSGLPSDRFSAERTGGSVSTLTIQRTQQEDSAVYLCASSPLGTSGGETQYFGPGTRLLVL.

This chain links TRBV5-6 with TRBJ1-5, with D unclear. The CDR3 has 14 amino acids. The V end was cut by 4 bases, the J end by 3 bases, with 11 bases between. Germline V gene lookup returns CDR1 SGHDT and CDR2 YYEEEE. The CDR3: CASSTGDNNQPQHF. The CDR3 region has the DNA TGTGCCAGCAGCACCGGGGATAACAATCAGCCCCAGCATTTT.

The rearrangement uses TRBV11-2 and TRBJ1-1; no clear D gene. There are 12 residues in the CDR3. V lost 5 bases to trimming and J lost 10 bases, with 14 bases between them. CDR1 SGHAT and CDR2 FQNNGV come from the germline V gene. CDR3 residues: CASSTLTGGAFF. The CDR3 DNA follows: TGTGCCAGCAGCACGTTGACCGGAGGAGCTTTCTTT.

The chain couples TRBV11-3 to TRBJ2-1, with D perhaps TRBD2 (5 bases). Trimming shortened V by 3 bases and J by 9 bases, and 15 bases separated the two germline ends. Germline V CDR1 and CDR2: SGHNT, YENEEA. This CDR3 comprises 14 residues. In DNA, the CDR3 is TGTGCCAGCAGCTTCTCCGCCCCGGCGGGTGAGCAGTTCTTC. This sequence encodes CASSFSAPAGEQFF.

The chain is built from TRBV21-1 and TRBJ2-6; the table's D call, TRBD2, was not checked against the DNA. TRBV21-1 is listed as a pseudogene. The CDR3 spans 15 residues. CDR3 DNA: TGTGCCAGCTTAACTGGGAGATTCGGGGCCAACGTCCTGACTTTC. Translated, it gives CASLTGRFGANVLTF.

The chain links TRBV28 to TRBJ1-1; D may be TRBD1 (6 bases). Germline values: CDR1 MDHEN, CDR2 SYDVKM. This CDR3 is built from 13 residues. V lost 8 bases to trimming and J lost 5 bases, with 15 bases between them. The CDR3 DNA reads TGTGCCAGCCGACAGGACGGGAGGACTGAAGCTTTCTTT. This translates into CASRQDGRTEAFF.

The chain combines TRBV29-1 with TRBJ2-2, with 14 nucleotides matching TRBD2. The V and J ends lost 4 bases and 6 bases, in that order; junction bases with no gene match: 7. The germline V gene has CDR1 SQVTM and CDR2 ANQGSEA. The CDR3 length is 16 residues. The CDR3 DNA reads as TGCAGCGTTGGGGGACTAGCGGGAGTCATAGCCGGGGAGCTGTTTTTT. Amino acid sequence: CSVGGLAGVIAGELFF.

This chain uses TRBV7-2 with TRBJ2-2; 8 nucleotides match TRBD2. The CDR3 contains 14 residues. Germline V gene sequence: CDR1 SGHTA, CDR2 FQGNSA. J was trimmed by 5 bases and V by 2 bases; bases with no gene match: 1. The DNA for the CDR3 is TGTGCCAGCAGCTTAATAGCGGGAACCGGGGAGCTGTTTTTT. Its protein is CASSLIAGTGELFF.